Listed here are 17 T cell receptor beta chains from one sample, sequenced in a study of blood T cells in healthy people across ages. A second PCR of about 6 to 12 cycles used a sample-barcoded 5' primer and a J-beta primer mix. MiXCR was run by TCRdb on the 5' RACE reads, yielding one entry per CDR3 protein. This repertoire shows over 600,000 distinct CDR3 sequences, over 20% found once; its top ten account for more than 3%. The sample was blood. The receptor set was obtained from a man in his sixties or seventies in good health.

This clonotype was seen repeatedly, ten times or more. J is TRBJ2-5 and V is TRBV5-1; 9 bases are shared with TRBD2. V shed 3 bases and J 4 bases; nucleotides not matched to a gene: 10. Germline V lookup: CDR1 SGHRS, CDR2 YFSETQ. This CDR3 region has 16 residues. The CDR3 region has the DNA TGCGCCAGCAGCTCTCTAGCGGGGACGAAGGTAGAGACCCAGTACTTC. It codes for CASSSLAGTKVETQYF.

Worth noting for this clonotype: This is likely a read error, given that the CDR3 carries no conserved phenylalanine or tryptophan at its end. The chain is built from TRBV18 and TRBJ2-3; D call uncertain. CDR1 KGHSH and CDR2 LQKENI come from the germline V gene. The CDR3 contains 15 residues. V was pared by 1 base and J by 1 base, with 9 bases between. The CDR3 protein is CASSPLGPGTDTQYS. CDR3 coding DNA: TGTGCCAGCTCACCACTTGGACCCGGCACAGATACGCAGTATTCT.

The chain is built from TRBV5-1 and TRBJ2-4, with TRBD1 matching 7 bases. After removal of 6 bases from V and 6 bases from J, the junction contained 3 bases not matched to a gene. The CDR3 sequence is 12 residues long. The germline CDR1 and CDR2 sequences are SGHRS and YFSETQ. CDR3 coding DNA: TGCGCCAGCATGGGGGACAGAAACATTCAGTACTTC. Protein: CASMGDRNIQYF.

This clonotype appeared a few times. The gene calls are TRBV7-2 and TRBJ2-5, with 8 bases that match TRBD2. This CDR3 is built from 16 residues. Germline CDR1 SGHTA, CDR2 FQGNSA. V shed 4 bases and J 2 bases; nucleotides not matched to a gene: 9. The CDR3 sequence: CASSSTSGGAQETQYF. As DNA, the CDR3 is TGTGCCAGCAGCTCCACTTCGGGAGGGGCTCAAGAGACCCAGTACTTC.

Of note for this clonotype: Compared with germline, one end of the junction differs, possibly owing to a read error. CDR3 DNA: TGTGCCAGCAGTAGAGGAGAGACCCAGCACTTC. It yields the protein CASSRGETQHF. V usage is TRBV11-2 and J usage is TRBJ2-5; D remains ambiguous. CDR1 is SGHAT and CDR2 is FQNNGV in the germline V gene. The CDR3 contains 11 residues.

The CDR3 loop is CASSRTAGNEQYF. CDR3 bases: TGTGCCAGCAGCCGGACCGCGGGGAACGAGCAGTACTTC. V usage is TRBV9 and J usage is TRBJ2-7; TRBD2 might be the D (6 bases). The germline V gene has CDR1 SGDLS and CDR2 YYNGEE. Trimming removed 4 bases at V and 5 bases at J, with 13 bases between. The CDR3 contains 13 residues.

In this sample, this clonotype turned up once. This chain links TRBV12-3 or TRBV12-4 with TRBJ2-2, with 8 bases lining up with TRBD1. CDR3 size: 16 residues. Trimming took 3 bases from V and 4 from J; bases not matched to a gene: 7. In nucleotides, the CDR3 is TGTGCCAGCAGTTTCGACAGGGGAGTGATCACCGGGGAGCTGTTTTTT. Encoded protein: CASSFDRGVITGELFF.

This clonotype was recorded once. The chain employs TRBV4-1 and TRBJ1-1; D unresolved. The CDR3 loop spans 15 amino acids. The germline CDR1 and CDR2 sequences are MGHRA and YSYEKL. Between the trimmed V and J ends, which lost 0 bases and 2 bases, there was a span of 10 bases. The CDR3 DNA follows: TGCGCCAGCAGCCAAGATCCTACACGAAACACTGAAGCTTTCTTT. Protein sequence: CASSQDPTRNTEAFF.

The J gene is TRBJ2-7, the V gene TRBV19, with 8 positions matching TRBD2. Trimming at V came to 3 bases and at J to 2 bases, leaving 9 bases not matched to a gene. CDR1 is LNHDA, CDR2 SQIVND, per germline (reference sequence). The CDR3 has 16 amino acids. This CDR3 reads CASSMPGERGTYEQYF. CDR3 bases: TGTGCCAGTAGTATGCCTGGGGAGCGGGGGACCTACGAGCAGTACTTC. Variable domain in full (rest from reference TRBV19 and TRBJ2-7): DGGITQSPKYLFRKEGQNVTLSCEQNLNHDAMYWYRQDPGQGLRLIYYSQIVNDFQKGDIAEGYSVSREKKESFPLTVTSAQKNPTAFYLCASSMPGERGTYEQYFGPGTRLTVT.

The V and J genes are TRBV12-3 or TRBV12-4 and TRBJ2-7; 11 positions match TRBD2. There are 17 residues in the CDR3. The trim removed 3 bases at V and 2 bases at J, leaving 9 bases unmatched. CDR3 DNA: TGTGCCAGCAGTTTTCCGGCTAGCGGGGGGCGCACCTACGAGCAGTACTTC. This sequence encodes CASSFPASGGRTYEQYF.

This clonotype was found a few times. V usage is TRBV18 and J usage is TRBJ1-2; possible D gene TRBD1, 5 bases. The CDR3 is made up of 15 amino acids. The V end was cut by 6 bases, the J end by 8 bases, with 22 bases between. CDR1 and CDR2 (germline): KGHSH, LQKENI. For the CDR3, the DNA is TGTGCCAGCTCTCCGACAGATCCCCCTACGGGCGGCTACACCTTC. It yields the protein CASSPTDPPTGGYTF.

Written as DNA, the CDR3 is TGTGCCAGCAGCCCGCGGGCGGTAGCGGGGTTGGAGCAGTACTTC. Its translation is CASSPRAVAGLEQYF. This rearrangement joins TRBV9 to TRBJ2-7, with TRBD2 identical over 8 bases. The germline CDR1 and CDR2 sequences are SGDLS and YYNGEE. V was clipped by 4 bases and J by 7 bases; unmatched bases: 13. The CDR3 runs 15 residues.

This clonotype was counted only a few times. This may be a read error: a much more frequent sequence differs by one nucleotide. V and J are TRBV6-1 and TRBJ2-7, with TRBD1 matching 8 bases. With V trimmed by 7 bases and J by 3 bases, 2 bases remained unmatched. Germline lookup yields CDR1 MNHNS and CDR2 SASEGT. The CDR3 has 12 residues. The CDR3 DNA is TGTGCCAGCATCGGACAGGGCTACGAGCAGTACTTC. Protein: CASIGQGYEQYF.

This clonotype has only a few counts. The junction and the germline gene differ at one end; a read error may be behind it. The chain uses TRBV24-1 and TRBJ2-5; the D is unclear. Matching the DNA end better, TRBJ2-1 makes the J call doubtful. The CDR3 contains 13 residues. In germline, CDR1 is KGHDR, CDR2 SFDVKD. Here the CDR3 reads CATSVGLSNGQFF. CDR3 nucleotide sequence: TGTGCCACCAGTGTCGGCCTTTCCAATGGGCAGTTCTTC.

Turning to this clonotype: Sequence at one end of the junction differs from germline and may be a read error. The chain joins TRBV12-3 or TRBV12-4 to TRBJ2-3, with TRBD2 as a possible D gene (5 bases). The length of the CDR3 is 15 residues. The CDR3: CASSLAGVRADTQYF. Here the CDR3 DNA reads TGTGCCAGCAGTTTAGCGGGAGTGAGAGCAGATACGCAATATTTT.

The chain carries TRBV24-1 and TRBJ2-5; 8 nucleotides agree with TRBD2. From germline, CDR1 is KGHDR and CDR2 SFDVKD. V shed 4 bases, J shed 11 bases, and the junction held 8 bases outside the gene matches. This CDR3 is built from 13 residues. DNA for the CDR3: TGTGCCACCAGTGAGAGCGGGAGAAGTGAGCAGTACTTC. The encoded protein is CATSESGRSEQYF.

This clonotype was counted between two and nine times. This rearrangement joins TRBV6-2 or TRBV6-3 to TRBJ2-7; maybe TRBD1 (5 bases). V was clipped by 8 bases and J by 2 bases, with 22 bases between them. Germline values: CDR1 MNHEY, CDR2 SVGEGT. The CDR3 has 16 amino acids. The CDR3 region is CASSDPGRPDTYEQYF. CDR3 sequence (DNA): TGTGCCAGCTCAGACCCCGGGCGCCCGGACACCTACGAGCAGTACTTC.